A selection of T cell receptor beta chains follows, all from one sample in a study of tumor and adjacent non-tumor tissue in lung cancer. TCRdb processed the multiplex PCR reads anew with MiXCR; each CDR3 protein has one entry. The table shows about 100,000 distinct CDR3 sequences, with 65% occurring only once. The sequencing input was distant non-tumor lung tissue. Receptors were obtained from a man aged 25 to 40 with non-small cell lung cancer. Both conserved end residues are part of each CDR3. The D gene is left open where the match is weak. Clone size is shown for a subset of rows, as once, few, many or a class of expanded clone.

clone_size: -; j_call: TRBJ1-1; d_call: -; v_call: TRBV20-1; cdr3_aa: CSARASGIDYMNTVAFF; cdr3_nt: TGCAGTGCTAGAGCGTCCGGGATAGATTACATGAACACTGTAGCTTTCTTT
clone_size: many; j_call: TRBJ2-1; d_call: TRBD1; v_call: TRBV29-1; cdr3_aa: CSVVFQGANEQFF; cdr3_nt: TGCAGCGTTGTTTTTCAGGGGGCCAATGAGCAGTTCTTC
clone_size: few; j_call: TRBJ2-7; d_call: -; v_call: TRBV12-3/TRBV12-4; cdr3_aa: CACSFSGTDEQYF; cdr3_nt: TGTGCCTGCAGTTTTTCCGGTACGGACGAGCAGTATTTC
clone_size: -; j_call: TRBJ2-3; d_call: -; v_call: TRBV11-2; cdr3_aa: CASSLIGGTSYRSTDTQYF; cdr3_nt: TGTGCCAGCAGCTTAATCGGCGGGACGAGCTATAGAAGCACAGATACGCAGTATTTT
clone_size: -; j_call: TRBJ1-4; d_call: -; v_call: TRBV18; cdr3_aa: CASSPWDSSTNEKLFF; cdr3_nt: TGTGCCAGCTCCCCCTGGGACTCATCAACTAATGAAAAACTGTTTTTT
clone_size: many; j_call: TRBJ2-4; d_call: -; v_call: TRBV4-1; cdr3_aa: CASSQDLNIQYF; cdr3_nt: TGCGCCAGCAGCCAAGACTTAAACATTCAGTACTTC
clone_size: once; j_call: TRBJ1-1; d_call: -; v_call: TRBV20-1; cdr3_aa: CSARSRGVNTEAFF; cdr3_nt: TGCAGTGCTCGCTCGAGAGGGGTGAACACTGAAGCTTTCTTT
clone_size: -; j_call: TRBJ1-1; d_call: TRBD1; v_call: TRBV12-5; cdr3_aa: CACGQDRLMNTEAFF; cdr3_nt: TGTGCTTGTGGTCAGGACAGGCTCATGAACACTGAAGCTTTCTTT
clone_size: -; j_call: TRBJ2-5; d_call: TRBD1; v_call: TRBV24-1; cdr3_aa: CVTSPGTGLQETQYF; cdr3_nt: TGTGTCACCAGCCCCGGGACAGGTTTACAAGAGACCCAGTACTTC
clone_size: many; j_call: TRBJ1-3; d_call: -; v_call: TRBV10-3; cdr3_aa: CATEAGNTIYF; cdr3_nt: TGTGCCACCGAAGCGGGAAACACCATATATTTT
clone_size: -; j_call: TRBJ2-7; d_call: TRBD2; v_call: TRBV20-1; cdr3_aa: CSAIRTSGQTSYEQYF; cdr3_nt: TGCAGTGCTATTAGGACTAGCGGGCAAACCTCCTACGAACAGTACTTC
clone_size: -; j_call: TRBJ2-7; d_call: TRBD2; v_call: TRBV5-6; cdr3_aa: CASSMGTSGKYEQYF; cdr3_nt: TGTGCCAGCAGCATGGGGACCAGCGGGAAGTACGAGCAGTACTTC
clone_size: -; j_call: TRBJ2-1; d_call: -; v_call: TRBV11-3; cdr3_aa: CASSRSSYNEQFF; cdr3_nt: TGTGCCAGCAGCCGGAGCTCCTACAATGAGCAGTTCTTC
clone_size: few; j_call: TRBJ2-1; d_call: -; v_call: TRBV5-1; cdr3_aa: CASSLTGGRSNEQFF; cdr3_nt: TGCGCCAGCAGCTTGACGGGGGGCCGCTCCAATGAGCAGTTCTTC
clone_size: -; j_call: TRBJ2-3; d_call: TRBD2; v_call: TRBV11-2; cdr3_aa: CVSSLEAASGGTDMQYF; cdr3_nt: TGTGTCAGCAGCTTAGAGGCCGCTAGCGGGGGCACAGATATGCAGTATTTT
clone_size: -; j_call: TRBJ2-3; d_call: -; v_call: TRBV11-3; cdr3_aa: CASNVKRGSVSTDTQYF; cdr3_nt: TGTGCCAGCAACGTGAAACGAGGGAGCGTTAGCACAGATACGCAGTATTTT
clone_size: once; j_call: TRBJ2-6; d_call: -; v_call: TRBV4-3; cdr3_aa: CASGQEFVSGANVMTF; cdr3_nt: TGCGCCAGCGGCCAAGAATTCGTCTCCGGGGCCAACGTCATGACTTTC
clone_size: -; j_call: TRBJ1-2; d_call: -; v_call: TRBV20-1; cdr3_aa: CSVRATGVGGYTF; cdr3_nt: TGCAGTGTTAGAGCGACGGGGGTTGGAGGCTACACCTTC
clone_size: once; j_call: TRBJ2-2; d_call: -; v_call: TRBV4-2; cdr3_aa: CANSQEEGRVDGELFF; cdr3_nt: TGTGCCAACAGCCAAGAGGAAGGCAGGGTAGACGGGGAACTGTTTTTT
clone_size: few; j_call: TRBJ2-5; d_call: TRBD1; v_call: TRBV11-2; cdr3_aa: CASSLGLGQGKETQYF; cdr3_nt: TGTGCCAGCAGCTTAGGTTTAGGACAGGGAAAAGAGACCCAGTACTTC
clone_size: -; j_call: TRBJ2-1; d_call: -; v_call: TRBV20-1; cdr3_aa: CSAGRGAHEQFF; cdr3_nt: TGCAGTGCTGGGAGAGGGGCCCATGAGCAATTCTTC
clone_size: -; j_call: TRBJ2-7; d_call: TRBD2; v_call: TRBV11-3; cdr3_aa: CASSRGPAGAVEQYF; cdr3_nt: TGTGCCAGCAGTAGAGGACCAGCGGGAGCGGTCGAGCAGTACTTC
clone_size: many; j_call: TRBJ2-1; d_call: -; v_call: TRBV6-2/TRBV6-3; cdr3_aa: CASMMGNEQFF; cdr3_nt: TGTGCCAGCATGATGGGCAATGAGCAGTTCTTC
clone_size: few; j_call: TRBJ2-7; d_call: TRBD2; v_call: TRBV5-1; cdr3_aa: CATNSGSDNEQYF; cdr3_nt: TGCGCCACCAATAGCGGGAGTGACAACGAGCAGTACTTC
clone_size: many; j_call: TRBJ2-7; d_call: -; v_call: TRBV4-1; cdr3_aa: CASSQDAGPTYEQYF; cdr3_nt: TGCGCCAGCAGCCAAGACGCGGGACCAACCTACGAGCAGTACTTC
clone_size: -; j_call: TRBJ2-7; d_call: TRBD2; v_call: TRBV20-1; cdr3_aa: CNADGTSGRSYEQYF; cdr3_nt: TGCAATGCAGACGGGACTAGCGGGAGGAGCTACGAACAGTACTTC
clone_size: -; j_call: TRBJ1-1; d_call: -; v_call: TRBV6-2/TRBV6-3; cdr3_aa: CATSYRDNTEAFF; cdr3_nt: TGTGCCACCAGTTACCGGGATAACACTGAAGCTTTCTTT
clone_size: many; j_call: TRBJ2-2; d_call: TRBD1; v_call: TRBV29-1; cdr3_aa: CSGETGTNTGELFF; cdr3_nt: TGCAGCGGAGAGACAGGGACGAACACCGGGGAGCTGTTTTTT
clone_size: -; j_call: TRBJ1-5; d_call: -; v_call: TRBV6-2/TRBV6-3; cdr3_aa: CASRQEHHPQHF; cdr3_nt: TGTGCCAGCAGGCAGGAGCATCATCCCCAGCATTTT
clone_size: -; j_call: TRBJ2-3; d_call: -; v_call: TRBV11-2; cdr3_aa: CTSSLGAASRGTDTQYF; cdr3_nt: TGTACCAGCAGCTTAGGGGCCGCTAGCCGGGGCACAGATACGCAGTATTTT
clone_size: -; j_call: TRBJ1-1; d_call: TRBD1; v_call: TRBV20-1; cdr3_aa: CSVGQGNIEAFF; cdr3_nt: TGCAGTGTCGGACAGGGAAACATTGAAGCTTTCTTT
clone_size: many; j_call: TRBJ2-1; d_call: -; v_call: TRBV29-1; cdr3_aa: CSVAWVQGLDEQFF; cdr3_nt: TGCAGCGTTGCCTGGGTCCAGGGTTTGGATGAGCAGTTCTTC
clone_size: -; j_call: TRBJ1-2; d_call: -; v_call: TRBV5-1; cdr3_aa: CASSSGANYGYTF; cdr3_nt: TGCGCCAGCAGCTCCGGGGCCAACTATGGCTACACCTTC
clone_size: -; j_call: TRBJ2-3; d_call: -; v_call: TRBV7-2; cdr3_aa: CASSLGAGPRVDTQYF; cdr3_nt: TGTGCCAGCAGCTTAGGGGCGGGCCCCCGGGTAGATACGCAGTATTTT
clone_size: -; j_call: TRBJ2-7; d_call: -; v_call: TRBV11-2; cdr3_aa: CASSTNNYEQYF; cdr3_nt: TGTGCCAGCAGCACGAATAACTACGAGCAGTACTTC
clone_size: few; j_call: TRBJ2-7; d_call: TRBD1; v_call: TRBV11-2; cdr3_aa: CASSSATGSHEQYF; cdr3_nt: TGTGCCAGCAGCTCAGCGACAGGGTCCCACGAGCAGTACTTC
clone_size: -; j_call: TRBJ2-1; d_call: -; v_call: TRBV20-1; cdr3_aa: CIPNTGGNEQFF; cdr3_nt: TGCATTCCAAATACAGGAGGCAATGAGCAGTTCTTC
clone_size: -; j_call: TRBJ1-2; d_call: -; v_call: TRBV29-1; cdr3_aa: CSTSDSRVRGYIF; cdr3_nt: TGCAGCACTTCGGACAGTCGGGTGCGTGGCTACATCTTC
clone_size: many; j_call: TRBJ2-3; d_call: TRBD2; v_call: TRBV6-6; cdr3_aa: CASSRTGTSGTDTQYF; cdr3_nt: TGTGCCAGCAGTCGGACCGGGACTAGCGGCACAGATACGCAGTATTTT
clone_size: -; j_call: TRBJ2-3; d_call: TRBD2; v_call: TRBV11-3; cdr3_aa: CVCSSKGLAGDDTQYF; cdr3_nt: TGTGTCTGCAGCTCCAAGGGACTAGCGGGAGATGATACGCAGTATTTT
clone_size: -; j_call: TRBJ1-6; d_call: -; v_call: TRBV5-5; cdr3_aa: CASSHRVSSYNSPLHF; cdr3_nt: TGTGCCAGCAGCCACAGGGTCAGCTCCTATAATTCACCCCTCCACTTT
clone_size: -; j_call: TRBJ2-1; d_call: TRBD2; v_call: TRBV20-1; cdr3_aa: CSARHTSGGRSSYNERFF; cdr3_nt: TGCAGTGCCAGACATACTAGCGGGGGTCGTAGCTCCTACAATGAGCGGTTCTTC
clone_size: -; j_call: TRBJ2-4; d_call: TRBD2; v_call: TRBV30; cdr3_aa: CTWSVAGAKNIQYF; cdr3_nt: TGTACCTGGAGTGTAGCGGGTGCCAAAAACATTCAGTACTTT
clone_size: -; j_call: TRBJ2-7; d_call: -; v_call: TRBV6-5; cdr3_aa: CASNYRYREYEQYF; cdr3_nt: TGTGCCAGCAATTACCGTTATAGGGAATACGAGCAATACTTC
clone_size: -; j_call: TRBJ2-1; d_call: -; v_call: TRBV6-4; cdr3_aa: CTSSDSDNNEQFF; cdr3_nt: TGTACCAGCAGTGACTCGGACAACAATGAGCAGTTCTTC
clone_size: -; j_call: TRBJ2-7; d_call: -; v_call: TRBV11-2; cdr3_aa: CTSSLVPHSYEQYF; cdr3_nt: TGTACCAGCAGCTTGGTGCCACACAGCTACGAGCAGTACTTC
clone_size: -; j_call: TRBJ2-7; d_call: -; v_call: TRBV6-2/TRBV6-3; cdr3_aa: CASSYSHRRGQLIYEQYF; cdr3_nt: TGTGCCAGCAGTTACTCACATCGACGAGGACAGTTGATCTACGAGCAGTACTTC
clone_size: -; j_call: TRBJ2-1; d_call: -; v_call: TRBV10-3; cdr3_aa: CAVSEALTTGALDEQFF; cdr3_nt: TGTGCCGTCAGTGAGGCACTCACGACGGGAGCTCTGGATGAGCAGTTCTTC
clone_size: -; j_call: TRBJ1-1; d_call: -; v_call: TRBV6-6; cdr3_aa: CASSPSGGLYTEAFF; cdr3_nt: TGTGCCAGCAGTCCGTCGGGGGGTCTGTACACTGAAGCTTTCTTT
clone_size: -; j_call: TRBJ2-2; d_call: TRBD1; v_call: TRBV6-1; cdr3_aa: CANSAGTGATGELFF; cdr3_nt: TGTGCCAACAGCGCCGGGACAGGCGCGACCGGGGAGCTGTTTTTT
clone_size: -; j_call: TRBJ2-3; d_call: -; v_call: TRBV11-2; cdr3_aa: CTSSAGTLWHYF; cdr3_nt: TGTACCAGCAGCGCCGGGACTTTGTGGCACTATTTC